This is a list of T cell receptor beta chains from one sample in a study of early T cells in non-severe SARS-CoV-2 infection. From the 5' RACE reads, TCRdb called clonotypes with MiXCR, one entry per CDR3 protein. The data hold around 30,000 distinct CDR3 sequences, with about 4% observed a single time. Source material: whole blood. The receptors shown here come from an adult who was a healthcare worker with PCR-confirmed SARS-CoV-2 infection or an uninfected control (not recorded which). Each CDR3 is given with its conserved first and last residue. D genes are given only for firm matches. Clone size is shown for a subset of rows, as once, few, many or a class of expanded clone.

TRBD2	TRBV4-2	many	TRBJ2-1	CASSQDLAGGSYNEQFF	TGTGCCAGCAGCCAAGACTTAGCGGGAGGGTCCTACAATGAGCAGTTCTTC
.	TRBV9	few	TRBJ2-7	CASSVEANYEQYF	TGTGCCAGCAGCGTAGAGGCTAATTACGAGCAGTACTTC
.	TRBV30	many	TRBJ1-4	CAWSIGGSNEKLFF	TGTGCCTGGAGTATTGGAGGGTCTAATGAAAAACTGTTTTTT
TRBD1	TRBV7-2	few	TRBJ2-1	CASSDRASYNEQFF	TGTGCCAGCAGCGACAGGGCCTCCTACAATGAGCAGTTCTTC
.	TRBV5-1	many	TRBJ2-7	CASSLAGTLYEQYF	TGCGCCAGCAGCTTGGCTGGGACCCTCTACGAGCAGTACTTC
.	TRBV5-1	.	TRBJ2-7	CASSPGLTNYEQYF	TGCGCCAGCAGCCCCGGACTAACCAACTACGAGCAGTACTTC
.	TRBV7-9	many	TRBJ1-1	CASSRIGQNTEAFF	TGTGCCAGCAGCCGAATTGGACAAAACACTGAAGCTTTCTTT
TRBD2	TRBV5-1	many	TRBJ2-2	CASSRGTSGSITTGELFF	TGCGCCAGCAGCAGAGGGACTAGCGGGAGTATTACCACCGGGGAGCTGTTTTTT
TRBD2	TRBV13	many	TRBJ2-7	CASSLLAGDYEQYF	TGTGCCAGCAGCCTGCTAGCGGGAGACTACGAGCAGTACTTC
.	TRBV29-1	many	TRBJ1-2	CSVDKGDYGYTF	TGCAGCGTTGATAAGGGAGACTATGGCTACACCTTC
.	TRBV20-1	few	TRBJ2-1	CSVLTETNSYNEQFF	TGCAGTGTCCTAACCGAGACTAACTCCTACAATGAGCAGTTCTTC
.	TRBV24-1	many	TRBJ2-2	CATRTDREGTGELFF	TGTGCCACCAGAACGGACAGGGAGGGGACCGGGGAGCTGTTTTTT
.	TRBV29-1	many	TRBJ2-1	CSTIQDPEPYNEQFF	TGCAGCACGATCCAGGACCCGGAACCGTACAATGAGCAGTTCTTC
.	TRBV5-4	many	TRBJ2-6	CASSGGSTGANVLTF	TGTGCCAGCAGCGGAGGTTCGACTGGGGCCAACGTCCTGACTTTC
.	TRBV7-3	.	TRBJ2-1	CASSFSAALGNNEQFF	TGTGCCAGCAGCTTCTCCGCCGCCCTAGGCAACAATGAGCAGTTCTTC
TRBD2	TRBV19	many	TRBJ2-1	CASSMPWGSGNNEQFF	TGTGCCAGTAGCATGCCGTGGGGTAGCGGGAACAATGAGCAGTTCTTC
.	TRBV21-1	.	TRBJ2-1	CASSKETGTLYNEQFF	TGTGCCAGCAGCAAAGAGACCGGGACCCTATACAATGAGCAGTTCTTC
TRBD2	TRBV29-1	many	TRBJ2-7	CSALLADQEQYF	TGCAGCGCTTTACTAGCGGACCAGGAGCAGTACTTC
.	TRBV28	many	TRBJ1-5	CASSLREWPQHF	TGTGCCAGCAGTTTAAGGGAATGGCCCCAGCATTTT
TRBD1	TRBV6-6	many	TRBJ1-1	CASSASTGARDEAFF	TGTGCCAGCAGCGCCTCGACAGGGGCTCGGGATGAAGCTTTCTTT
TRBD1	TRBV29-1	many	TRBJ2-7	CSATRGQGAYEQYF	TGCAGCGCTACAAGGGGGCAGGGGGCCTACGAGCAGTACTTC
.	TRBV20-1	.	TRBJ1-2	CTQGGTNYGYTF	TGCACTCAAGGGGGTACTAACTATGGCTACACCTTC
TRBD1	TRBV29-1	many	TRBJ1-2	CSVEEGDRDRNYGYTF	TGCAGCGTTGAAGAGGGTGACAGGGATAGAAACTATGGCTACACCTTC
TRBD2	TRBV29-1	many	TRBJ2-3	CSVEDQGLASGIRFDTDTQYF	TGCAGCGTTGAAGATCAGGGGTTGGCTAGCGGGATCAGATTCGACACAGATACGCAGTATTTT
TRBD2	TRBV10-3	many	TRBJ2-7	CAISESSSGRKHEQYF	TGTGCCATCAGTGAGTCATCTAGCGGGAGGAAACACGAGCAGTACTTC
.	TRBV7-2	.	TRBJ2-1	CASSLRQGPYNEQFF	TGTGCCAGCAGCTTAAGGCAGGGGCCCTACAATGAGCAGTTCTTC
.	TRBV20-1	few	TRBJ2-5	CSASPGAAQETQYF	TGCAGTGCTAGCCCCGGGGCAGCCCAAGAGACCCAGTACTTC
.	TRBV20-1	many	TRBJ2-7	CSARLPARYEQYF	TGCAGTGCTAGACTCCCGGCTCGGTACGAGCAGTACTTC
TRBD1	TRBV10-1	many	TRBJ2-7	CASSRDRGSEQYF	TGCGCCAGCAGCCGGGACAGGGGCAGCGAGCAGTACTTC
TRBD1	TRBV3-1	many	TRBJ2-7	CASSQARGTYEQYF	TGTGCCAGCAGCCAAGCCAGGGGGACCTACGAGCAGTACTTC
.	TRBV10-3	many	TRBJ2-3	CAISRGGAGTDTQYF	TGTGCCATCAGTAGGGGGGGAGCGGGAACAGATACGCAGTATTTT